This entry describes one T cell receptor beta chain. Its recognized antigen is unknown. No base-level quality is on record; no much larger clone is a single base apart. The entire amount of isolated RNA was reverse transcribed using the High Capacity cDNA Reverse Transcription Kit, so the sequenced TCRB transcripts were expressed ones. For stem cell-like memory T cell samples, survey-depth immunoSEQ sequencing was used, averaging about 1 million total reads per sample. After sorted cells were lysed in RLT buffer, RNA was extracted with DNase-treated RNeasy Micro or Mini kits, with the choice depending on cell number. To prevent cross-contamination, each cell subset was processed individually, whereas patient and healthy donor samples were processed jointly. The immunoSEQ multiplex PCR was used to amplify TCRB sequences from cDNA, yielding 87-bp fragments that span the CDR3 region. Amplicons were sequenced on the Illumina HiSeq platform. The authors' analysis ran thus. PCR bias was corrected computationally using synthetic template baselines, and reads within Hamming distance 2 were collapsed, with unmergeable singletons discarded. Reads were aligned against IMGT to assign V, D and J genes, CDR3 length and insertions or deletions at six rearrangement sites. Within each subset, clonotype counts were normalized to sorted cell number, after which true diversity and Gini coefficients were computed with the tcR R package. Repertoire sharing was quantified using the overlap coefficient calculated on TCRB nucleotide sequences. TCRdb mirrors the immuneACCESS table, restricted to in-frame sequences. Some clones are absent from its copies; in checked studies, under half trace to an unresolved V gene, and the reason for the others is unknown. V and J calls and clone size are given by that table; D and trimming were obtained from the DNA. The sample table records about 110,000 clones; roughly 40% of these occur just once. Of the sample, roughly 0.064% is held by the ten largest clones.

The CDR3 runs 15 amino acids, cysteine and phenylalanine included. Left in the record is the CDR3 DNA by itself, 45 bases read in frame from the first base. Between the V and J ends, shortened by 0 bases and 0 bases respectively, the junction contains 7 bases. Per the germline V gene, SGDLS is the CDR1 and YYNGEE is the CDR2. A single peripheral blood draw of approximately 100 mL on average was collected from each donor into heparinised tubes. Using a panel that included CD45RO, CCR7, CD25, CD127, CD95 and CD27, naive, central memory, regulatory and stem cell-like memory CD4+ T cells were sorted on a BD FACSAria II. All sorted populations exceeded 95% purity. PBMCs were isolated immediately by Lymphoprep density gradient centrifugation and stained directly without culture. Samples were stained and sorted in pairs, with one healthy donor and one patient per experiment, so that batch effects were minimized.

These data belong to a study of beta chain features in type 1 diabetes (dated by TCRdb to the late 2010s). Some background on the complete study: Mean age, gender distribution, total cell number and subset yield did not differ between patients and healthy donors. In the study, recently diagnosed type 1 diabetes patients and matched healthy donors were compared on the TCRB repertoires of their sorted circulating CD4+ T cell subsets. Regulatory and stem cell-like memory subsets were isolated from only 8 patients and about eight healthy donors, whereas naive and central memory subsets came from all 28 donors. Across all samples, approximately 100 million sorted cells were examined, and cell number per subset correlated strongly with RNA yield. Paper-wide results and their limitations: Type 1 diabetes patients showed a moderate but significant shortening of TCRB CDR3 length in all four CD4+ subsets. Only small numbers of individuals were included in the HLA sub-analyses, which left unresolved whether HLA type had any influence on TCRB rearrangement. Naive, central memory and regulatory TCRB repertoires appeared more similar among patients than among healthy donors. At VDJ recombination sites, type 1 diabetes patients had fewer insertions and more deleted nucleotides, which implies abnormalities in thymic rearrangement. PCR may preferentially amplify shorter templates, but because patient and control samples were amplified and corrected together, any resulting skew would affect both groups equally. Sequencing cDNA rather than genomic DNA could over-represent highly expressing activated cells, although activation and CD3 levels did not differ between groups.

Input material: stem cell memory CD4+ T cells from blood. The cell subset or site label for this specimen denotes: stem cell-like memory CD4+ T cells. The chain couples TRBV9 to TRBJ2-1, with the D segment identity uncertain. The sequence came from a woman aged 18 to 35 in good health. CDR3 protein: CASSVAVSSYNEQFF. The DNA sequence is TGTGCCAGCAGCGTAGCGGTTAGCTCCTACAATGAGCAGTTCTTC.